The entry below gives a single T cell receptor (beta chain) sequence along with its context. Its antigen is undetermined. With 5 bases removed from V and 3 bases from J, the gap between germline ends came to 8 bases. The CDR3 covers 11 residues. Germline V gene lookup returns CDR1 DFQATT and CDR2 SNEGSKA (reference sequence). Assay used: immunoSEQ multiplex PCR; TCRdb lists only in-frame clones, some missing. This sample has some 450,000 clones, with 90% found just once. This sample stems from a study of Ad26.COV2.S vaccination and SARS-CoV-2 variants. Study-level results: The study found higher spike-specific TCR breadth in vaccine than placebo recipients.

The treatment was: around 19 received Ad26.COV2.S at low or high dose, single or two shots; about 5 received placebo; per-sample allocation not given. Sampling happened 63 days after the first vaccine or placebo injection. This clonotype originated in a person between 18 and 60 years old who received the Ad26.COV2.S COVID-19 vaccine or a placebo. This chain links TRBV20-1 with TRBJ2-7; a weak D match, TRBD2 (5 bases). The sequenced sample was peripheral blood, obtained in a trial of Ad26.COV2.S vaccine versus placebo. The CDR3 nucleotides read TGCAGTGCTCAGACTAACTACGAGCAGTACTTC. Amino acids: CSAQTNYEQYF.